Below, 32 T cell receptor beta chains from the same sample are listed, as sequenced in a study of PD-1 blockade in classical Hodgkin lymphoma (TCRdb year 2020). Reading the label with the study, this specimen's time point is: cycle 4 day 1 (C4D1), after 5 to 7 weeks of nivolumab. Every trial patient had relapsed following autologous stem cell transplantation, and prior brentuximab vedotin exposure was what differed among cohorts A, B and C. The library was built by means of the immunoSEQ multiplex PCR assay. Not all clones reach the TCRdb copy of this immuneACCESS table, which keeps in-frame sequences only. Checked studies attribute under half of the gap to unresolved V genes and leave the rest unexplained. Within this sample are roughly 46,000 clones, with about 75% of them counted one time only. About 12% of the sample goes to the ten largest clones. Sequences were derived from peripheral blood mononuclear cells (PBMCs), sampled before the fourth cycle of nivolumab. The receptors stem from a human donor with classical Hodgkin lymphoma.

The CDR3 nucleotides are TGTGCCAGCAGGTTCTCCCTGAATCAGCCCCAGCATTTT. Translation: CASRFSLNQPQHF. The chain has TRBV6-6 and TRBJ1-5; D not certain. This CDR3 is 13 amino acids long. The V end lost 6 bases, the J end lost 4 bases, and 10 bases lay between the germline ends. Per germline, CDR1 MNHNY and CDR2 SVGAGI (reference sequence).

This clone was found a few times. This rearrangement joins TRBV7-8 to TRBJ2-1; 7 bases are shared with TRBD2. CDR1 is SGHVS and CDR2 is FQNEAQ in the germline V gene. V trimming: 7 bases; J trimming: 6 bases; junction bases outside the gene matches: 12. The CDR3 runs to 15 residues. CDR3 sequence: CASTHRREIGNEQFF. In DNA, the CDR3 is TGTGCCAGCACCCATCGGCGGGAGATTGGCAATGAGCAGTTCTTC.

The V gene is TRBV28, the J gene TRBJ2-1; 9 positions agree with TRBD2. V trimming: 1 base; J trimming: 4 bases; junction bases outside the gene matches: 5. Germline CDR1 is MDHEN and CDR2 is SYDVKM. This CDR3 contains 16 residues. This chain's CDR3 is CASSLYRLADYNEQFF. DNA for the CDR3: TGTGCCAGCAGTTTATATAGACTAGCGGATTACAATGAGCAGTTCTTC.

The CDR3 sequence is CASSLGGRREKLFF. The CDR3 DNA reads as TGTGCCAGCAGCTTGGGGGGGCGACGTGAAAAACTGTTTTTT. The chain uses TRBV5-6 and TRBJ1-4, with TRBD1 as a possible D gene (6 bases). The V and J ends lost 0 bases and 7 bases respectively, with 10 bases between them. CDR3 length: 14 residues. Germline V gene lookup returns CDR1 SGHDT and CDR2 YYEEEE. Filled out from reference TRBV5-6 and TRBJ1-4, the complete variable domain reads DAGVTQSPTHLIKTRGQQVTLRCSPKSGHDTVSWYQQALGQGPQFIFQYYEEEERQRGNFPDRFSGHQFPNYSSELNVNALLLGDSALYLCASSLGGRREKLFFGSGTQLSVL.

The chain uses TRBV5-5 and TRBJ2-7; D is possibly TRBD1 (5 bases). CDR3 length equals 15 residues. Trimming cost V 0 bases and J 4 bases, with 14 bases left between them. The germline CDR1 and CDR2 sequences are SGHKS and YYEKEE (reference sequence). CDR3 loop: CASSLASDTPYEQYF. As DNA, the CDR3 is TGTGCCAGCAGCTTGGCCTCGGACACTCCTTACGAGCAGTACTTC.

This clone came up once. This chain's CDR3 is CASSFLGAQETQYF. As DNA, the CDR3 is TGTGCCAGCAGTTTCTTAGGGGCTCAAGAGACCCAGTACTTC. The chain uses TRBV27 and TRBJ2-5; weak D call: TRBD1 (5 bases). V was clipped by 3 bases and J by 2 bases, with 10 bases between them. The CDR3 extends over 14 amino acids. CDR1 and CDR2 from the germline V gene are MNHEY and SMNVEV (reference sequence).

This chain uses TRBV7-2 with TRBJ1-2, with 11 positions matching TRBD1. The length of the CDR3 is 14 residues. V shed 4 bases, J shed 4 bases, and the junction held 2 bases outside the gene matches. The V gene's germline CDR1 is SGHTA and CDR2 FQGNSA. In DNA, the CDR3 is TGTGCCAGCAGCTCGGACAGGGGGCCCTATGGCTACACCTTC. Its translation: CASSSDRGPYGYTF.

The rearrangement joins TRBV7-8 to TRBJ2-1; 8 bases match TRBD2. CDR1 is SGHVS, CDR2 FQNEAQ, per germline. The junction had 18 bases not matched to a gene; V was cut back by 7 bases and J by 1 base. This CDR3 is built from 19 residues. In nucleotides, the CDR3 is TGTGCCAGCACCTCCCTGACCATTAGCGGGATGTCGTCCTACAATGAGCAGTTCTTC. Translating it yields CASTSLTISGMSSYNEQFF.

V and J are TRBV30 and TRBJ1-5; no firm D call. Germline-derived CDR1 and CDR2 are GTSNPN and SVGIG (reference sequence). Trimming cost V 0 bases and J 4 bases, with 22 bases left between them. There are 18 residues in the CDR3. The CDR3: CAWSVPLWAKNGNQPQHF. For the CDR3, the DNA is TGTGCCTGGAGTGTACCTCTTTGGGCCAAAAACGGGAATCAGCCCCAGCATTTT.

This rearrangement joins TRBV5-1 to TRBJ1-1, with D unclear. V lost 6 bases, J lost 9 bases, and 12 bases lay in between. The CDR3 runs 11 residues. Germline V gene data show CDR1 as SGHRS and CDR2 as YFSETQ. The CDR3 sequence: CASMEGIQAFF. The CDR3 coding sequence is TGCGCCAGCATGGAGGGAATACAAGCTTTCTTT.

The chain couples TRBV7-6 to TRBJ2-1; D may be TRBD1 (8 bases). V lost 5 bases and J lost 2, with 16 bases in between. Germline CDR1 and CDR2: SGHVS and FNYEAQ. This CDR3 is 16 amino acids long. CDR3 sequence (DNA): TGTGCCAGCAGCCCAAACAGGGGGGGTCCCTACAATGAGCAGTTCTTC. This codes for CASSPNRGGPYNEQFF.

The chain joins TRBV10-2 to TRBJ2-2; unclear D gene. Trimming pared 2 bases from V and 1 base from J, leaving 14 bases between. The germline CDR1 and CDR2 sequences are WSHSY and SAAADI. This CDR3 region has 17 residues. CDR3 loop: CASSEAVSKGNTGELFF. The DNA for the CDR3 is TGCGCCAGCAGTGAGGCGGTTTCAAAGGGGAACACCGGGGAGCTGTTTTTT.

Remarks on this clone: One junction end does not reproduce the germline sequence, and a read error may be involved. V is TRBV28 and J is TRBJ1-4; possibly TRBD1 for D (6 bases). This CDR3 comprises 11 residues. CDR1 is MDHEN and CDR2 is SYDVKM in the germline V gene. The CDR3: CASSSRQEDQF. The CDR3 DNA reads TGTGCCAGCAGTTCGCGACAGGAGGACCAGTTT.

The CDR3 loop reads CASSLATVSDEQFF. Here the CDR3 DNA reads TGTGCCAGCAGCTTAGCAACTGTTAGCGATGAGCAGTTCTTC. The chain employs TRBV7-2 and TRBJ2-1, with D tentatively TRBD2 (5 bases). Germline V gives CDR1 SGHTA, CDR2 FQGNSA. V shed 0 bases and J shed 8 bases, with 11 bases lying between them. The CDR3 has 14 residues.

V is TRBV25-1 and J is TRBJ2-7; no definite D call. V was shortened by 1 base and J by 4 bases, with 5 bases between the two germline ends. CDR1 is MGHDK, CDR2 SYGVNS, per germline. This CDR3 has 12 residues. The CDR3 DNA is TGTGCCAGCAGTGAATGCAAGTACGAGCAGTACTTC. Encoded protein: CASSECKYEQYF.

The chain combines TRBV6-1 with TRBJ2-7, with D uncertain. From germline, CDR1 is MNHNS and CDR2 SASEGT. V was cut by 8 bases and J by 7 bases, with 24 bases left in between. The CDR3 loop spans 15 amino acids. The CDR3 sequence is CASAIEADTTLEQYF. CDR3 nucleotide sequence: TGTGCCAGCGCAATCGAGGCTGACACGACGCTGGAGCAGTACTTC.

The V and J genes are TRBV11-2 and TRBJ1-3; D remains ambiguous. Trimming took 5 bases from V and 4 from J, leaving 12 bases between them. This CDR3 has 14 amino acids. The germline gives CDR1 SGHAT, CDR2 FQNNGV. The CDR3 region has the DNA TGTGCCAGCAGCACACGGGCCCTCGGAAACACCATATATTTT. Amino acid sequence: CASSTRALGNTIYF.

The V gene is TRBV28, the J gene TRBJ2-6; 9 nucleotides align to TRBD2. Looked up from germline, CDR1 is MDHEN and CDR2 is SYDVKM. This CDR3 is built from 18 residues. J lost 0 bases, V lost 6 bases, and 9 bases had no gene match. The CDR3, as DNA: TGTGCCAGCAGCGACGTGGGACTAGCACCCTCTGGGGCCAACGTCCTGACTTTC. This translates into CASSDVGLAPSGANVLTF.

This clone occurred once. The gene calls are TRBV5-1 and TRBJ2-1, with 11 bases lining up with TRBD2. Trimming at V came to 1 base and at J to 15 bases, leaving 9 bases not matched to a gene. The germline V gene has CDR1 SGHRS and CDR2 YFSETQ. The CDR3 has 14 residues. This CDR3 reads CASSLSSGRANLFF. The CDR3 DNA reads TGCGCCAGCAGCTTGAGTAGCGGGAGGGCTAACCTGTTCTTC.

The V call is TRBV28, the J call TRBJ1-4, with TRBD1 as a possible D gene (5 bases). Per germline, CDR1 MDHEN and CDR2 SYDVKM. This CDR3 contains 14 residues. Between the trimmed V and J ends, which lost 5 bases and 7 bases, there was a span of 14 bases. The CDR3 loop is CASSATGGGEKLFF. In DNA form, the CDR3 reads TGTGCCAGCAGTGCCACCGGGGGGGGTGAAAAACTGTTTTTT.

V gene TRBV15 combines with J gene TRBJ2-1, with 16 bases identical to TRBD2. Germline loops: CDR1 LNHNV, CDR2 YYDKDF (reference sequence). This CDR3 region has 15 residues. J lost 10 bases, V lost 5 bases, and 5 bases had no gene match. CDR3 in amino acids: CATSPQGLAGGEQFF. The CDR3 coding sequence is TGTGCCACCAGCCCCCAGGGACTAGCGGGAGGGGAGCAGTTCTTC.

Note on this clone: Germline is not matched at one junction end, which may reflect a read error. This chain uses TRBV18 with TRBJ2-7; possibly TRBD1 for D (6 bases). The V gene's germline CDR1 is KGHSH and CDR2 LQKENI. This CDR3 has 13 amino acids. CDR3 DNA sequence: TGCCGAACCCCAGTCCAGGGGAGATACGAGCAGTACTTC. Translation: CRTPVQGRYEQYF.

The rearrangement uses TRBV6-5 and TRBJ1-2; no clear D gene. Per the germline V gene, CDR1 is MNHEY and CDR2 is SVGAGI. The CDR3 contains 14 residues. V was pared by 7 bases and J by 3 bases, with 15 bases between. The CDR3 sequence is CASTDPGRDYGYTF. The CDR3, as DNA: TGTGCCAGCACCGATCCGGGAAGGGACTATGGCTACACCTTC.

The V gene is TRBV11-3, the J gene TRBJ2-3, with unresolved D. The CDR3 loop spans 16 amino acids. CDR1 and CDR2 from the germline V gene are SGHNT and YENEEA. V dropped 6 bases and J dropped 4 bases, with 20 bases sitting between them. The CDR3 region has the DNA TGTGCCAGCAGTTCCTACGGCGCTCGGGCGGCAGATACGCAGTATTTT. Amino acid sequence: CASSSYGARAADTQYF.

CDR3 coding DNA: TGTGCCAGCAGCAAAGGAAACCCTAAGCATCATAGGCATGAGCAGTTCTTC. Amino acid sequence: CASSKGNPKHHRHEQFF. The chain has TRBV21-1 and TRBJ2-1. TRBV21-1 is a documented pseudogene. The length of the CDR3 is 17 residues.

This chain connects TRBV6-6 to TRBJ1-6, with 9 bases matching TRBD1. J was trimmed by 4 bases and V by 2 bases; bases with no gene match: 3. The V gene's germline CDR1 is MNHNY and CDR2 SVGAGI (reference sequence). The CDR3 extends over 16 amino acids. CDR3 region: CASSYPGQGYNSPLHF. The CDR3 bases are TGTGCCAGCAGTTACCCCGGACAGGGGTATAATTCACCCCTCCACTTT.

The chain employs TRBV6-1 and TRBJ1-2, with D possibly being TRBD1 (5 bases). The CDR3 loop spans 15 amino acids. From germline, CDR1 is MNHNS and CDR2 SASEGT. Deletions cut 5 bases from V and 3 bases from J, with 16 bases between. CDR3 bases: TGTGCCAGCAGTTCGAGTGGGGCGCTCCACTATGGCTACACCTTC. It yields the protein CASSSSGALHYGYTF.

The chain combines TRBV4-1 with TRBJ2-3; D gene unclear. Trimming took off 1 base at V and 6 bases at J, with 11 bases between the two ends. This CDR3 spans 14 amino acids. CDR1 and CDR2 from the germline V gene are MGHRA and YSYEKL. DNA of the CDR3: TGCGCCAGCAGCCAAGCCCACACCGAGGATACGCAGTATTTT. This sequence encodes CASSQAHTEDTQYF.

This sequence joins TRBV6-5 and TRBJ2-7; D is undetermined. Trimming left V 6 bases short and J 5 bases short, with 20 bases between. The CDR3 consists of 15 residues. CDR1 is MNHEY and CDR2 is SVGAGI in the germline V gene. CDR3: CASSRRLGKVDEQYF. In DNA, the CDR3 is TGTGCCAGCAGCCGGCGCTTGGGAAAGGTAGACGAGCAGTACTTC.

The chain uses TRBV7-3 and TRBJ2-5; D is tentatively TRBD1 or TRBD2 (5 bases each). The V gene's germline CDR1 is SGHTA and CDR2 FQGTGA. The CDR3 runs to 17 residues. V dropped 3 bases and J dropped 5 bases, with 22 bases sitting between them. The CDR3 DNA reads as TGTGCCAGCAGCTTGTCCCCGGGACCCTCGAGGGCGGAGACCCAGTACTTC. This translates into CASSLSPGPSRAETQYF.

V and J are TRBV2 and TRBJ2-1; 8 bases are shared with TRBD1. V shed 6 bases and J 3 bases; nucleotides not matched to a gene: 7. The CDR3 runs 15 residues. Germline-derived CDR1 and CDR2 are SNHLY and FYNNEI. Here the CDR3 DNA reads TGTGCCAGCAGCTCCGACAGGGGAAACTACAATGAGCAGTTCTTC. It yields the protein CASSSDRGNYNEQFF.

The chain couples TRBV7-8 to TRBJ2-7; D gene unclear. CDR1 SGHVS and CDR2 FQNEAQ come from the germline V gene. V lost 1 base to trimming and J lost 3 bases, with 7 bases between them. The CDR3 contains 13 residues. The CDR3: CASSLDSGYEQYF. The CDR3 region has the DNA TGTGCCAGCAGCTTAGACTCCGGCTACGAGCAGTACTTC.